Below, 21 T cell receptor beta chains from the same sample are listed, as sequenced in a study of spatial heterogeneity in lung cancer. Antigens for these TCRs are unknown. Points from the study as a whole: It was found that expanded intratumoral alpha and beta TCR counts tracked tumor mutation counts.

Time point noted: sample taken at primary tumor resection. TCRdb re-called the 5' RACE reads through MiXCR, storing one row per CDR3 protein. The sample has several thousand distinct CDR3 sequences; roughly 10% are singletons. The source material was lung tumor tissue, sampled at surgery. These receptors were collected from a female donor with early-stage non-small cell lung cancer.

V is TRBV2 and J is TRBJ1-5; D gene unclear. CDR3 length equals 16 residues. Trimming removed 0 bases at V and 0 bases at J, with 9 bases between. Germline V lookup: CDR1 SNHLY, CDR2 FYNNEI. The CDR3 protein is CASSEADLYSNQPQHF. The CDR3 region has the DNA TGTGCCAGCAGTGAAGCGGATTTATATAGCAATCAGCCCCAGCATTTT. The whole variable domain, remainder taken from reference TRBV2 and TRBJ1-5, is EPEVTQTPSHQVTQMGQEVILRCVPISNHLYFYWYRQILGQKVEFLVSFYNNEISEKSEIFDDQFSVERPDGSNFTLKIRSTKLEDSAMYFCASSEADLYSNQPQHFGDGTRLSIL.

The V call is TRBV20-1, the J call TRBJ2-4; perhaps D is TRBD1 or TRBD2 (6 bases each). The V end was cut by 2 bases, the J end by 4 bases, with 12 bases between. The V gene's germline CDR1 is DFQATT and CDR2 SNEGSKA (reference sequence). The CDR3 is 14 residues long. The CDR3 region has the DNA TGCAGTGCTAGACCGCAGGGGAGGAAAAACATTCAGTACTTC. It codes for CSARPQGRKNIQYF.

This clonotype was counted at least ten times. This CDR3 reads CSVVMGGGGNTIYF. CDR3 bases: TGCAGCGTTGTGATGGGCGGGGGTGGAAACACCATATATTTT. The chain carries TRBV29-1 and TRBJ1-3; a possible D gene is TRBD1 (5 bases). The length of the CDR3 is 14 residues. CDR1 is SQVTM, CDR2 ANQGSEA, per germline. V was pared by 4 bases and J by 3 bases, with 13 bases between. Looking up the rest from reference TRBV29-1 and TRBJ1-3 gives the full variable domain: SAVISQKPSRDICQRGTSLTIQCQVDSQVTMMFWYRQQPGQSLTLIATANQGSEATYESGFVIDKFPISRPNLTFSTLTVSNMSPEDSSIYLCSVVMGGGGNTIYFGEGSWLTVV.

CDR3 residues: CAISGRGGQETQYF. The DNA of the CDR3 is TGTGCCATCAGTGGCAGGGGTGGCCAAGAGACCCAGTACTTC. The chain carries TRBV10-3 and TRBJ2-5; a possible D gene is TRBD1 (6 bases). V lost 4 bases and J lost 1, with 10 bases in between. Per the germline V gene, CDR1 is ENHRY and CDR2 is SYGVKD. The CDR3 length is 14 residues.

There are a few counts of this clonotype. The chain uses TRBV30 and TRBJ1-5; D gene ambiguous. Germline V gene lookup returns CDR1 GTSNPN and CDR2 SVGIG (reference sequence). The length of the CDR3 is 17 residues. Trimming stripped 2 bases from V and 0 bases from J, with 17 bases between. The CDR3 DNA sequence: TGTGCCTGGAGTTCCCTCAAGGGCAAATATAGCAATCAGCCCCAGCATTTT. Amino acid sequence: CAWSSLKGKYSNQPQHF.

By proportion, this clonotype is medium-sized. This chain joins TRBV20-1 and TRBJ2-3, with no clear D. Per germline, CDR1 DFQATT and CDR2 SNEGSKA (reference sequence). Trimming cost V 0 bases and J 6 bases, with 10 bases left between them. CDR3 size: 13 residues. In DNA, the CDR3 is TGCAGTGCTAGAGACCTGGCGGTGGATACGCAGTATTTT. This codes for CSARDLAVDTQYF.

The chain has TRBV10-3 and TRBJ2-7, with 7 bases that match TRBD1. CDR1 and CDR2 (germline): ENHRY, SYGVKD. This CDR3 has 14 amino acids. V gave up 9 bases and J gave up 0 bases; unmatched junction bases: 8. The DNA for the CDR3 is TGTGCCATACAAATAGGGGGCTCCTCCTACGAGCAGTACTTC. Translation gives CAIQIGGSSYEQYF.

The V call is TRBV7-8, the J call TRBJ1-1, with no clear D. Germline values: CDR1 SGHVS, CDR2 FQNEAQ. The CDR3 loop spans 13 amino acids. V shed 1 base and J shed 1 base, with 4 bases lying between them. CDR3: CASSLGENTEAFF. The CDR3 DNA reads TGTGCCAGCAGCTTAGGGGAGAACACTGAAGCTTTCTTT.

J is TRBJ2-2 and V is TRBV2; D unclear. V dropped 0 bases and J dropped 6 bases, with 5 bases sitting between them. The CDR3 spans 13 residues. Germline V gene sequence: CDR1 SNHLY, CDR2 FYNNEI. The CDR3 DNA sequence: TGTGCCAGCAGTGAAGCCGAAGCCGGGGAGCTGTTTTTT. Protein: CASSEAEAGELFF.

This chain links TRBV7-9 with TRBJ1-3; D might be TRBD1 (5 bases). The CDR3 sequence is 20 residues long. Trimming shortened V by 5 bases and J by 0 bases, and 26 bases separated the two germline ends. CDR1 is SEHNR and CDR2 is FQNEAQ in the germline V gene (reference sequence). CDR3 residues: CASSTYLGTRAVSSGNTIYF. In DNA form, the CDR3 reads TGTGCCAGCAGCACATACTTAGGGACGAGGGCTGTTAGCTCTGGAAACACCATATATTTT.

Of note for this clonotype: This could be a read error, since a much larger clone is one nucleotide away. V is TRBV10-2 and J is TRBJ1-1; D is unresolved. The germline gives CDR1 WSHSY, CDR2 SAAADI. Deletions cut 0 bases from V and 6 bases from J, with 17 bases between. There are 16 residues in the CDR3. The CDR3 region is CASSESHSVGNAEAFF. CDR3 DNA sequence: TGCGCCAGCAGTGAGTCGCACTCAGTAGGCAACGCTGAAGCTTTCTTT.

This clonotype turned up a few times. The chain links TRBV7-2 to TRBJ2-2; tentatively, D is TRBD2 (6 bases). Germline-derived CDR1 and CDR2 are SGHTA and FQGNSA. The V end was cut by 4 bases, the J end by 5 bases, with 14 bases between. The CDR3 extends over 15 amino acids. CDR3 nucleotides: TGTGCCAGCAGCTCGAGACTAGTGAGAACCGGGGAGCTGTTTTTT. Protein product: CASSSRLVRTGELFF.

The chain links TRBV5-5 to TRBJ1-2, with TRBD1 as a possible D gene (6 bases). The V end was cut by 4 bases, the J end by 6 bases, with 10 bases between. CDR1 is SGHKS and CDR2 is YYEKEE in the germline V gene (reference sequence). The CDR3 totals 12 residues. The DNA for the CDR3 is TGTGCCAGCAGCAGGACAGAGGATGGCTACACCTTC. Translation: CASSRTEDGYTF.

In its sample, this clonotype was seen many times. The chain couples TRBV5-1 to TRBJ2-3; TRBD1 agrees at 7 bases. Germline values: CDR1 SGHRS, CDR2 YFSETQ. The length of the CDR3 is 15 residues. J lost 4 bases, V lost 1 base, and 6 bases had no gene match. The CDR3 reads CASSLLTGDPDTQYF. CDR3 bases: TGCGCCAGCAGCTTGCTAACAGGGGATCCAGATACGCAGTATTTT. Filled out from reference TRBV5-1 and TRBJ2-3, the complete variable domain reads KAGVTQTPRYLIKTRGQQVTLSCSPISGHRSVSWYQQTPGQGLQFLFEYFSETQRNKGNFPGRFSGRQFSNSRSEMNVSTLELGDSALYLCASSLLTGDPDTQYFGPGTRLTVL.

On this clonotype: A read error may explain this, as a much larger clone is one base away. The chain has TRBV10-2 and TRBJ1-4; unclear D gene. The CDR3 is 11 amino acids. CDR1 WSHSY and CDR2 SAAADI come from the germline V gene. V was cut by 8 bases and J by 5 bases, with 6 bases left in between. The DNA for the CDR3 is TGCGCCAGCGAGAGAAATGAAAAACTGTTTTTT. Residues: CASERNEKLFF.

V gene TRBV20-1 combines with J gene TRBJ2-1, with a weak D call TRBD2 (6 bases). Germline V CDR1 and CDR2: DFQATT, SNEGSKA (reference sequence). Trimming pared 1 base from V and 1 base from J, leaving 8 bases between. The CDR3 has 14 residues. CDR3: CSARGSGSYNEQFF. Written as DNA, the CDR3 is TGCAGTGCTAGAGGTAGCGGTTCCTACAATGAGCAGTTCTTC.

This clonotype is categorized as medium-sized. The rearrangement links TRBV5-6 to TRBJ2-7; 13 nucleotides match TRBD2. Germline CDR1 SGHDT, CDR2 YYEEEE. V lost 1 base and J lost 2; bases outside the gene matches: 6. CDR3 length: 17 amino acids. In DNA form, the CDR3 reads TGTGCCAGCAGCTTGCCCTTCGGACTAGCGGGGGCCTACGAGCAGTACTTC. Amino acid sequence: CASSLPFGLAGAYEQYF.

Only a few counts were recorded for this clonotype. The chain recombines TRBV7-3 with TRBJ2-2; possible D gene TRBD2, 5 bases. Germline CDR1 and CDR2: SGHTA and FQGTGA. The CDR3 is 12 residues long. The ends were cut back, 6 bases at V and 7 bases at J, with 9 bases in the middle. The CDR3 DNA reads TGTGCCAGCAGAACCGCGGGCGGGGAGCTGTTTTTT. It yields the protein CASRTAGGELFF.

This clonotype appeared many times. This chain uses TRBV10-3 with TRBJ2-3, with D uncertain. CDR3 size: 12 residues. Germline CDR1 ENHRY, CDR2 SYGVKD. V dropped 10 bases and J dropped 1 base, with 9 bases sitting between them. The CDR3 here is CATHPGTDTQYF. The CDR3 DNA is TGTGCCACGCATCCCGGCACAGATACGCAGTATTTT.

Sample share makes this clonotype medium-sized. The CDR3, as DNA: TGCGCCAGCAGCTGGGGCCTGGGACAGGGGCAAGAGACCCAGTACTTC. It specifies CASSWGLGQGQETQYF. The rearrangement links TRBV5-1 to TRBJ2-5, with 10 bases lining up with TRBD1. The germline V gene encodes CDR1 SGHRS and CDR2 YFSETQ. CDR3 length: 16 amino acids. V lost 3 bases to trimming and J lost 2 bases; unmatched junction nucleotides: 7.

This clonotype was observed a few times. The chain uses TRBV6-1 and TRBJ2-7; 9 positions agree with TRBD1. CDR3 length: 15 amino acids. The germline CDR1 and CDR2 sequences are MNHNS and SASEGT. Unmatched junction bases numbered 5, after V lost 2 bases and J lost 3 bases. CDR3 sequence reads: CASSERGQGSYEQYF. Written as DNA, the CDR3 is TGTGCCAGCAGTGAAAGGGGACAGGGTAGCTACGAGCAGTACTTC.